These 21 T cell receptor beta chains originate from one sample sequenced in a study of human T cells and chemical hapten exposure listed by TCRdb under 2021. Explained via the paper, the time point label denotes: healthy volunteer bleed at 6 weeks. Total RNA was extracted from unfractionated whole blood collected in Tempus Blood RNA tubes. The library relied on RACE. The sample was run on a NextSeq 500. TCRdb itself trimmed the public reads at Q25 with fastp, ran MiXCR and retained productive beta chains. Each CDR3 protein gets just one entry, which takes the most common genes and DNA from the rows behind it. The sample table contains 55,000 to 75,000 distinct CDR3 sequences; only one count was recorded for about 6.5% of them. The ten largest account for around 3.4% of the sample. The sequenced material came from whole blood. The receptors originated from a female donor in good health. Some clones in this sample may be carry-over from other donors' samples.

This clonotype was counted ten times or more. The chain joins TRBV5-1 to TRBJ2-5; D may be TRBD2 (5 bases). This CDR3 has 14 residues. V was pared by 3 bases and J by 6 bases, with 15 bases between. Germline-derived CDR1 and CDR2 are SGHRS and YFSETQ. The CDR3 DNA sequence: TGCGCCAGCAGCTCGGAGGCTAGTAGTAAGACCCAGTACTTC. This translates into CASSSEASSKTQYF.

This clonotype was observed at least ten times. The rearrangement joins TRBV6-5 to TRBJ2-3, with 8 positions matching TRBD1. The junction had 3 bases not matched to a gene; V was cut back by 4 bases and J by 0 bases. This CDR3 region has 15 residues. The germline gives CDR1 MNHEY, CDR2 SVGAGI. Written as DNA, the CDR3 is TGTGCCAGCAGTTCTAGGACAGGGAGCACAGATACGCAGTATTTT. The encoded protein is CASSSRTGSTDTQYF.

This clonotype was seen many times. The chain employs TRBV27 and TRBJ2-3; D unclear. Germline CDR1 and CDR2: MNHEY and SMNVEV (reference sequence). Between the trimmed V and J ends, which lost 8 bases and 10 bases, there was a span of 16 bases. CDR3 length: 12 amino acids. This CDR3 reads CASDTLMWSQYF. CDR3 nucleotides: TGTGCCAGCGATACCCTCATGTGGTCGCAGTATTTT.

This clonotype showed up many times. J is TRBJ2-6 and V is TRBV10-3; D possibly corresponds to TRBD1 (6 bases). V shed 9 bases and J shed 3 bases, with 15 bases lying between them. The CDR3 has 15 residues. CDR1 and CDR2 (germline): ENHRY, SYGVKD. CDR3: CAIFVQGSGANVLTF. The CDR3 DNA reads as TGTGCCATATTCGTACAGGGAAGTGGGGCCAACGTCCTGACTTTC.

Many counts were recorded for this clonotype. The V and J genes are TRBV29-1 and TRBJ2-7; a weak D match, TRBD2 (6 bases). This CDR3 has 12 residues. V shed 0 bases and J shed 6 bases, with 9 bases lying between them. Per germline, CDR1 SQVTM and CDR2 ANQGSEA. In DNA form, the CDR3 reads TGCAGCGTTGAAGATCGGGGGATCGAGCAGTACTTC. As protein: CSVEDRGIEQYF.

In this sample, this clonotype turned up a few times. The CDR3 protein is CASSLVVASTDTQYF. Written as DNA, the CDR3 is TGTGCCAGCAGTTTGGTCGTCGCTAGCACAGATACGCAGTATTTT. The chain is built from TRBV28 and TRBJ2-3, with D unresolved. CDR1 is MDHEN and CDR2 is SYDVKM in the germline V gene. This CDR3 is built from 15 residues. Trimming took 3 bases from V and 0 from J, leaving 10 bases between them.

In this sample, this clonotype turned up many times. The CDR3 DNA reads TGTGCCAGCAGCTCTACTAGCGGGGAGTACAATGAGCAGTTCTTC. Protein: CASSSTSGEYNEQFF. V gene TRBV2 combines with J gene TRBJ2-1, with TRBD2 matching 10 bases. V lost 6 bases and J lost 4; bases outside the gene matches: 6. CDR1 is SNHLY, CDR2 FYNNEI, per germline. The CDR3 is 15 residues long.

This clonotype was counted many times. J is TRBJ1-1 and V is TRBV3-1; D not certain. The CDR3 totals 11 residues. The germline V gene encodes CDR1 LGHDT and CDR2 YNNKEL (reference sequence). The V and J ends lost 5 bases and 8 bases respectively, with 9 bases between them. CDR3 bases: TGTGCCAGCAGCAATACAGCGGAAGCTTTCTTT. Translating it yields CASSNTAEAFF.

By proportion, this clonotype is medium-sized (0.01 to 0.1%). J is TRBJ2-7 and V is TRBV20-1; no reliable D call. The CDR3 length is 11 residues. Germline CDR1 reads DFQATT; CDR2 reads SNEGSKA (reference sequence). Trimming took off 6 bases at V and 5 bases at J, with 11 bases between the two ends. This CDR3 reads CSAPVPHEQYF. The CDR3 DNA follows: TGCAGTGCCCCCGTTCCCCACGAGCAGTACTTC.

V and J are TRBV10-3 and TRBJ2-5, with 14 bases fitting TRBD2. CDR3 size: 18 residues. V shed 6 bases and J 2 bases; nucleotides not matched to a gene: 11. Germline V CDR1 and CDR2: ENHRY, SYGVKD. The CDR3 nucleotides are TGTGCCATCAGCCCTAATCGGACTAGCGGGAGGCCACAAGAGACCCAGTACTTC. Translated: CAISPNRTSGRPQETQYF.

The chain links TRBV20-1 to TRBJ1-2; possibly TRBD1 for D (5 bases). Germline assignment: CDR1 DFQATT and CDR2 SNEGSKA (reference sequence). CDR3 length: 13 amino acids. V was trimmed by 1 base and J by 9 bases, leaving 15 bases between them. The DNA for the CDR3 is TGCAGTGCTAGAGGGACACGGAGTTATCGCTACACCTTC. Protein sequence: CSARGTRSYRYTF.

This clonotype was detected ten times or more. The chain carries TRBV6-6 and TRBJ1-4, with 10 bases aligning to TRBD1. The J segment lost 8 bases and the V segment lost 6 bases, leaving 6 bases of the junction unmatched. Germline values: CDR1 MNHNY, CDR2 SVGAGI (reference sequence). The CDR3 extends over 14 amino acids. The DNA for the CDR3 is TGTGCCAGCAGCCGCGGGACAGGGGCGGAAAAACTGTTTTTT. Its protein is CASSRGTGAEKLFF.

The chain employs TRBV5-5 and TRBJ1-1, with D unresolved. Germline-derived CDR1 and CDR2 are SGHKS and YYEKEE (reference sequence). The CDR3 is made up of 14 amino acids. V was clipped by 2 bases and J by 5 bases, with 13 bases between them. Here the CDR3 reads CASSFGRSMTEAFF. The DNA for the CDR3 is TGTGCCAGCAGCTTTGGCCGGTCAATGACTGAAGCTTTCTTT.

In this sample, this clonotype turned up many times. The chain recombines TRBV6-6 with TRBJ2-7; the D is unclear. The V end was cut by 2 bases, the J end by 5 bases, with 4 bases between. Germline V gene sequence: CDR1 MNHNY, CDR2 SVGAGI (reference sequence). The length of the CDR3 is 11 residues. DNA of the CDR3: TGTGCCAGCAGTTACCACGACGAGCAGTACTTC. Translating gives CASSYHDEQYF.

This rearrangement joins TRBV11-2 to TRBJ1-2; 7 positions match TRBD1. The trim removed 1 base at V and 4 bases at J, leaving 3 bases unmatched. Per germline, CDR1 SGHAT and CDR2 FQNNGV. The CDR3 is 14 residues long. Written as DNA, the CDR3 is TGTGCCAGCAGCTTAGTGGACAGGCGCTATGGCTACACCTTC. It codes for CASSLVDRRYGYTF.

This clonotype was observed at least ten times. The CDR3, as DNA: TGCGCCAGCAGCACGGGACAGGGGTTGCAAGAGACCCAGTACTTC. This gives the protein CASSTGQGLQETQYF. The rearrangement uses TRBV5-1 and TRBJ2-5; 10 bases are a match to TRBD1. Trimming removed 4 bases from V and 2 bases from J; junction bases left unmatched: 5. CDR1 SGHRS and CDR2 YFSETQ come from the germline V gene. This CDR3 contains 15 residues.

V usage is TRBV7-3 and J usage is TRBJ2-3; no definite D call. V was clipped by 5 bases and J by 2 bases, with 8 bases between them. In germline, CDR1 is SGHTA, CDR2 FQGTGA. The CDR3 totals 13 residues. CDR3 bases: TGTGCCAGCAGCCTGACGAACACAGATACGCAGTATTTT. This sequence encodes CASSLTNTDTQYF. Supplemented by reference TRBV7-3 and TRBJ2-3, the full variable domain reads GAGVSQTPSNKVTEKGKYVELRCDPISGHTALYWYRQSLGQGPEFLIYFQGTGAADDSGLPNDRFFAVRPEGSVSTLKIQRTERGDSAVYLCASSLTNTDTQYFGPGTRLTVL.

To note about this clonotype: This sequence may be a read error, since a much larger clone differs from it by one base. V is TRBV14 and J is TRBJ1-2, with D unresolved. The CDR3 has 12 residues. Germline values: CDR1 SGHDN, CDR2 FVKESK. DNA for the CDR3: TGTGCCAGCGGCCAAGTGAGGCACACCTACACCTTC. Encoded protein: CASGQVRHTYTF.

This clonotype was counted many times. J is TRBJ1-5 and V is TRBV7-9, with TRBD1 identical over 9 bases. Germline V gene lookup returns CDR1 SEHNR and CDR2 FQNEAQ (reference sequence). The CDR3 extends over 15 amino acids. Trimming removed 5 bases from V and 3 bases from J; junction bases left unmatched: 5. CDR3 sequence (DNA): TGTGCCAGCAGCGTACAGGGGGCCCCCAATCAGCCCCAGCATTTT. It translates to CASSVQGAPNQPQHF.

At least ten counts were recorded for this clonotype. V and J are TRBV20-1 and TRBJ1-1; D might be TRBD1 (6 bases). This CDR3 is built from 11 residues. V was clipped by 3 bases and J by 11 bases, with 13 bases between them. Germline values: CDR1 DFQATT, CDR2 SNEGSKA (reference sequence). The CDR3 here is CSASEGDTAFF. CDR3 in DNA: TGCAGTGCTAGTGAAGGGGACACGGCTTTCTTT.

The V and J genes are TRBV5-1 and TRBJ2-2, with 7 positions matching TRBD1. Germline loops: CDR1 SGHRS, CDR2 YFSETQ. The CDR3 runs to 14 residues. The V gene end was trimmed by 9 bases and the J gene end by 6 bases; junction bases not matched to a gene: 11. CDR3 in DNA: TGCGCCAACCTACGGACAGGTGACTCCGGGGAGCTGTTTTTT. This codes for CANLRTGDSGELFF.